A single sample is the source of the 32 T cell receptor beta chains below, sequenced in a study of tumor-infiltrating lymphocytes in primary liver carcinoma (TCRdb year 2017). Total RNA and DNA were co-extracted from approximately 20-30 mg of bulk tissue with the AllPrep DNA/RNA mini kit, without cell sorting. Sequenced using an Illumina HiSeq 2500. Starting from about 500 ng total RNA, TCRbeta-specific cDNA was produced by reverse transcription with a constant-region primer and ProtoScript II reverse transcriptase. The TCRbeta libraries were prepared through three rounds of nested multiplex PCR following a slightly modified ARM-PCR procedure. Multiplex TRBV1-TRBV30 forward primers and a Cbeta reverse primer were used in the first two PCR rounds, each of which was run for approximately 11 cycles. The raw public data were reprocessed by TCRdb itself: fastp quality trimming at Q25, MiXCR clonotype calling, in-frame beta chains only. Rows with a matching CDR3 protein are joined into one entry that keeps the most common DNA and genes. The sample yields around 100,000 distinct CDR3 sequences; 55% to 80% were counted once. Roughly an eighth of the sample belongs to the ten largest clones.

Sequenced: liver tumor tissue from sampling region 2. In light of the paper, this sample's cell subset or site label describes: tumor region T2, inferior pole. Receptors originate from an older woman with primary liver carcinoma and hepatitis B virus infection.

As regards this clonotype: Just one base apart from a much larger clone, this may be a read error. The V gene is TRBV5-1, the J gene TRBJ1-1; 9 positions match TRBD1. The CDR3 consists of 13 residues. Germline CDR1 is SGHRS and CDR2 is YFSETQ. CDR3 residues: CASSFAGDRVALF. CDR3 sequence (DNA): TGCGCCAGCAGCTTCGCTGGGGACAGGGTGGCTCTCTTT.

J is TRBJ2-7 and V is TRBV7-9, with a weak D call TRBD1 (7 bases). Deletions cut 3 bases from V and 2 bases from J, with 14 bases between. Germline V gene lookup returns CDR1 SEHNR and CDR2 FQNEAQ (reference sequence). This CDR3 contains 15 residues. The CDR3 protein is CASSFRAGTAYEQYF. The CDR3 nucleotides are TGTGCCAGCAGCTTCCGTGCGGGGACAGCCTACGAGCAGTACTTC.

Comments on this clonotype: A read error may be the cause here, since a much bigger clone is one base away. CDR3 bases: TGTGCCAGCAGCTTAAGCCGGACAGTCCTCCAAGCGTCCAAGTACTTC. It encodes CASSLSRTVLQASKYF. This rearrangement joins TRBV7-8 to TRBJ2-5, with D maybe TRBD1 (6 bases). CDR1 and CDR2 (germline): SGHVS, FQNEAQ. The CDR3 totals 16 residues. Trimming removed 2 bases from V and 12 bases from J, with 25 bases in between.

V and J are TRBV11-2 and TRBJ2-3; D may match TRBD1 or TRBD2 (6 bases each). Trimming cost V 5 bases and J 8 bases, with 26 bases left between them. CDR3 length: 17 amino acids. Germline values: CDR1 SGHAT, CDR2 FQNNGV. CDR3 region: CASSPAPGGKGTCTQYF. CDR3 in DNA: TGTGCCAGCAGCCCGGCCCCCGGGGGCAAGGGAACATGTACGCAGTATTTT.

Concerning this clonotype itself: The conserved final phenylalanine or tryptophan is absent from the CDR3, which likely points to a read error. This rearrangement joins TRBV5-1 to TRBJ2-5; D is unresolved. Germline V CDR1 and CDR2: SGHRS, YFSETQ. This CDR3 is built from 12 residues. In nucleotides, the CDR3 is TGCACCAGCAGATACGGCCAAGAGACCCAGTACTCC. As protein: CTSRYGQETQYS.

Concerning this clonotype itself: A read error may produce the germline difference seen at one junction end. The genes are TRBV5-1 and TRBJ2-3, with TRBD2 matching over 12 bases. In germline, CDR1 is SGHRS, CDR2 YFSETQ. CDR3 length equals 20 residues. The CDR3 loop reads CTSSLSLAGGIRSLTDTQYF. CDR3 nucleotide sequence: TGCACCAGCAGCTTGTCACTAGCGGGAGGCATCCGATCCCTCACAGATACGCAGTATTTT.

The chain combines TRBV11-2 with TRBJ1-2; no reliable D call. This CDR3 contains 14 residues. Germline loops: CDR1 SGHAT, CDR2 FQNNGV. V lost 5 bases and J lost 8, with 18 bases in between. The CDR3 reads CASSRTVREAGYTF. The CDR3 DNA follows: TGTGCCAGCAGCCGGACCGTTCGAGAGGCGGGCTACACCTTC.

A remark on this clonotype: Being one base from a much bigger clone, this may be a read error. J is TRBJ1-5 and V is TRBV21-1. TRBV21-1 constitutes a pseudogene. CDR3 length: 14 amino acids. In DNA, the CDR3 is TGTGTCAGCATCGATGGGTTAAGGAGTCAGCCCCAGCATTTT. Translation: CVSIDGLRSQPQHF.

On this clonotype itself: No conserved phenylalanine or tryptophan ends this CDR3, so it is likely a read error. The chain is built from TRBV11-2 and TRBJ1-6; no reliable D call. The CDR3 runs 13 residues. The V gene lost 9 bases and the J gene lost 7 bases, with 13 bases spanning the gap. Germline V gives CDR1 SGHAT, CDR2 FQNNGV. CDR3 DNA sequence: TGTGCCAGTGGCTTTGTAATGAATTCACCCCTCCACTCT. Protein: CASGFVMNSPLHS.

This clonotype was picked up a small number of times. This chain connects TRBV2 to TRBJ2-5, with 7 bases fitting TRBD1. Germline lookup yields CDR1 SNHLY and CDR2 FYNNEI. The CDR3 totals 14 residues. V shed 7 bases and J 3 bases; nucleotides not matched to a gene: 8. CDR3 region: CASTRDRNKETQYF. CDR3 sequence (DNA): TGTGCCAGCACTCGGGACAGAAACAAAGAGACCCAGTACTTC. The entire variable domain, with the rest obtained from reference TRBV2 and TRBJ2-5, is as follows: EPEVTQTPSHQVTQMGQEVILRCVPISNHLYFYWYRQILGQKVEFLVSFYNNEISEKSEIFDDQFSVERPDGSNFTLKIRSTKLEDSAMYFCASTRDRNKETQYFGPGTRLLVL.

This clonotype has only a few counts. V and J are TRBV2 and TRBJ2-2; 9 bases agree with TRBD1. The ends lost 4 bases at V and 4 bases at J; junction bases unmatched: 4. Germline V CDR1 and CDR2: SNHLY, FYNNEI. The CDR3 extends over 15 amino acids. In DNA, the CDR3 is TGTGCCAGCAGTGGAGTGGGACAGGGCACCGGGGAGCTGTTTTTT. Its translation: CASSGVGQGTGELFF.

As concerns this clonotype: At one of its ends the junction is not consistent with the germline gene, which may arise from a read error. The DNA for the CDR3 is TGTGACTGCAGACCTGGACTAGCGGGCCCAGATACGCAGTATTTC. It encodes CDCRPGLAGPDTQYF. The chain joins TRBV11-2 to TRBJ2-3; 11 nucleotides match TRBD2. Germline CDR1 and CDR2: SGHAT and FQNNGV. This CDR3 spans 15 amino acids.

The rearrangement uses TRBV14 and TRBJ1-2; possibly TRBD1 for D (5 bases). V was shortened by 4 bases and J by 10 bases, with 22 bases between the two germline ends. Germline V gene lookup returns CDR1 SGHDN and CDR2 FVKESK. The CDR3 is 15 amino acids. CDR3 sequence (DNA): TGTGCCAGCAGCCTTCCCGGGACGATGACCCATGACTACACCTTC. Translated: CASSLPGTMTHDYTF.

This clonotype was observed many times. CDR3 bases: TGCAGCGTTGCGTCAGGGTCCTACGAGCAGTACTTC. Its protein is CSVASGSYEQYF. J is TRBJ2-7 and V is TRBV29-1; a weak D match, TRBD1 (5 bases). Germline values: CDR1 SQVTM, CDR2 ANQGSEA. This CDR3 has 12 residues. The germline V and J ends were trimmed by 4 bases and 1 base, with 8 bases remaining between them.

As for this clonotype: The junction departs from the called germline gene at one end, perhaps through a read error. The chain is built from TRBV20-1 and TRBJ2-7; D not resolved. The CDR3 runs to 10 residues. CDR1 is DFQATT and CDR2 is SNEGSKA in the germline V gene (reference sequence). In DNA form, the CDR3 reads TGCAGTGTCCCCAAGGGCGAGAAGTACTTC. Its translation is CSVPKGEKYF.

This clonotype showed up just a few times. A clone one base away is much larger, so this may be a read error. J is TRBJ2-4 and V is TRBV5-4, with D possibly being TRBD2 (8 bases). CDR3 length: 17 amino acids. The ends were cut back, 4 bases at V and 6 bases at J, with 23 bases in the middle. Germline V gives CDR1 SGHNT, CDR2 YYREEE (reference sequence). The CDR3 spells CASSPGGGVEGGNIQYF. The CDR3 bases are TGTGCCAGCAGCCCGGGAGGGGGCGTGGAGGGTGGAAACATTCAGTACTTC.

The CDR3 DNA is TGTGCCAGCGGGCCCTCGGAAGGGAGCACAGATACGCAGTATTTT. Translation: CASGPSEGSTDTQYF. V usage is TRBV11-2 and J usage is TRBJ2-3; D is uncertain. Germline V CDR1 and CDR2: SGHAT, FQNNGV. V lost 8 bases, J lost 0 bases, and 15 bases lay in between. The CDR3 covers 15 residues.

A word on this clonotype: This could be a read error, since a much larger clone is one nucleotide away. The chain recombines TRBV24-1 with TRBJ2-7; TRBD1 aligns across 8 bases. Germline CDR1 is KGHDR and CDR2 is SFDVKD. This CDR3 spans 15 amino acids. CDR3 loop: CPTSDSRTGTYEQYF. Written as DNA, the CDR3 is TGTCCCACCAGTGATTCGAGGACAGGGACCTACGAGCAGTACTTC.

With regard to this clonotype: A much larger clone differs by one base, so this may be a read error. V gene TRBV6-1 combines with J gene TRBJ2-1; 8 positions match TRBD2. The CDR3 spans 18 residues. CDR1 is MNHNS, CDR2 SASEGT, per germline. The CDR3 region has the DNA TGTGCCAGCACCCGGGGGGGGGGATCCCCTAGCTCCTACGATGAGCAGTTCTTC. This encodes CASTRGGGSPSSYDEQFF.

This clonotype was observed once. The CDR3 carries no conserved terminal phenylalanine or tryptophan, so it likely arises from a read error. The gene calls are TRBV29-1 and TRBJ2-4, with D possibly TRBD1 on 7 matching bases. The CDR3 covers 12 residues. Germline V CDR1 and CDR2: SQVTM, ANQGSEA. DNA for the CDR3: TGCGGCATTGGGACAGCGCGGGGCATTCAGTACCTC. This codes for CGIGTARGIQYL.

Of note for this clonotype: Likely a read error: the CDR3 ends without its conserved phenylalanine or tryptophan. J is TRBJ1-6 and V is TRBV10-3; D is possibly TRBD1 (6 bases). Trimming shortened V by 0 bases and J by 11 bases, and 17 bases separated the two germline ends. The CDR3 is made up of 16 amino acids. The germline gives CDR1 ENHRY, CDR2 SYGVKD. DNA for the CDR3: TGTGCCATCAGTGAGTCCAACACAGGGTCGGGCCCACCCCTCCACTTA. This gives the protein CAISESNTGSGPPLHL.

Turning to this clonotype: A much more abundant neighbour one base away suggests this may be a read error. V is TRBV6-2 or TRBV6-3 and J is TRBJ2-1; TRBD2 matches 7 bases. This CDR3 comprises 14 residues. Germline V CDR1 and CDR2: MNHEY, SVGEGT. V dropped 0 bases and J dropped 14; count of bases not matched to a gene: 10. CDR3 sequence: CASSYSMGLREEFF. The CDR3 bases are TGTGCCAGCAGTTACTCGATGGGACTAAGGGAAGAGTTCTTC.

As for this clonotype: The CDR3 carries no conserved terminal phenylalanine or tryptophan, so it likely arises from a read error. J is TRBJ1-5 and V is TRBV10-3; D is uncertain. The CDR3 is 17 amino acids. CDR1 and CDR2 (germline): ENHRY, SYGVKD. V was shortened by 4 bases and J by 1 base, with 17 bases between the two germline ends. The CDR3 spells CAISAGPGGSSNQPQHC. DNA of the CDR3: TGTGCCATCAGTGCCGGACCGGGCGGATCGAGCAATCAGCCCCAGCATTGT.

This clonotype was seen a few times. The CDR3 DNA is TGTGCCAGCAGTCGCAATACCAGGCCAGATACGCAGTATTTT. It codes for CASSRNTRPDTQYF. The chain recombines TRBV28 with TRBJ2-3; the D is unclear. V was shortened by 5 bases and J by 4 bases, with 13 bases between the two germline ends. Germline CDR1 reads MDHEN; CDR2 reads SYDVKM. The CDR3 extends over 14 amino acids.

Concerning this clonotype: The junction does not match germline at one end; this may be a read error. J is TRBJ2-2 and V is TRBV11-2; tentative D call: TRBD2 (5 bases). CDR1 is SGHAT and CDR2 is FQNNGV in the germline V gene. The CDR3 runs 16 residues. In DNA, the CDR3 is TGTGTCAGCAGGCCCCTCCTAGTGGGAGACACCGGGGAGCTGTTTTTT. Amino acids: CVSRPLLVGDTGELFF.

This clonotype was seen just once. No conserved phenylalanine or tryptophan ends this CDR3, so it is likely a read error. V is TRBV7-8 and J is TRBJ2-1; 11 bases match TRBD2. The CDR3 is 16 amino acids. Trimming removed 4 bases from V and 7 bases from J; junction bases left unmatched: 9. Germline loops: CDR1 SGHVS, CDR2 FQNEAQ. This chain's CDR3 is CASSSSASGRMNEQFL. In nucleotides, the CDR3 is TGTGCCAGCAGCTCCAGCGCTAGCGGGAGGATGAATGAGCAGTTCCTC.

CDR3 in amino acids: CASSLGCQPQHF. CDR3 nucleotide sequence: TGTGCCAGCAGCCTCGGATGTCAGCCCCAGCATTTT. The V and J genes are TRBV7-9 and TRBJ1-5, with unresolved D. Trimming removed 5 bases at V and 6 bases at J, with 8 bases between. Germline loops: CDR1 SEHNR, CDR2 FQNEAQ (reference sequence). The CDR3 has 12 amino acids.

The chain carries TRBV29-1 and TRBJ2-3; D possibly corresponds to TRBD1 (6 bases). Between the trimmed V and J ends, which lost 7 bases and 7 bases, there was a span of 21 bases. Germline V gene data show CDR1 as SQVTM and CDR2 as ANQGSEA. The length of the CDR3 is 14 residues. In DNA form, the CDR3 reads TGCAGCGCCCACCCCTGGGGGCGCGTAAATACGCAGTATTTT. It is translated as CSAHPWGRVNTQYF.

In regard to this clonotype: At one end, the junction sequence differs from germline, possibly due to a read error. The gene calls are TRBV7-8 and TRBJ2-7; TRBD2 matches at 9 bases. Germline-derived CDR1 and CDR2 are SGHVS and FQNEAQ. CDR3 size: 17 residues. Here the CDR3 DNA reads TGTGCCAGCAGCGCGAGACCTGGGACTAGCATCTCAGGCGTGCAGTATTTC. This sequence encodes CASSARPGTSISGVQYF.

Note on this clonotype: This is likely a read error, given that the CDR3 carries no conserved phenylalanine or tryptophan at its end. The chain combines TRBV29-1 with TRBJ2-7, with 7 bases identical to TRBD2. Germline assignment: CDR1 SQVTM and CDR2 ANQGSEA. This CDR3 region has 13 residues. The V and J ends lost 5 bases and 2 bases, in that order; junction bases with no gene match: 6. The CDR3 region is CSVSSAGAYEQYS. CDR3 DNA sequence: TGCAGCGTTAGTAGTGCGGGGGCCTACGAGCAGTACTCC.

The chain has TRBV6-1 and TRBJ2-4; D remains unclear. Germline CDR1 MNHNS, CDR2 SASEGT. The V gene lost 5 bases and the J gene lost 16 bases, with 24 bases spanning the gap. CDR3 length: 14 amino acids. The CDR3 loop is CASSLGPTKNIHYF. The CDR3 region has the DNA TGTGCCAGCAGTTTAGGACCCACTAAAAACATCCACTACTTC.

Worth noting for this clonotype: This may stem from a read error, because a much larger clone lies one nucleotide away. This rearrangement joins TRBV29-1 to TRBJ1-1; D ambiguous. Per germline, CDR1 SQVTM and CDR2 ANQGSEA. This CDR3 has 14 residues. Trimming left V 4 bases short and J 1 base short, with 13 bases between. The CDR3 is CSVAQKGPNTEAFF. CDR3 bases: TGCAGCGTTGCCCAGAAGGGTCCGAACACTGAAGCTTTCTTT. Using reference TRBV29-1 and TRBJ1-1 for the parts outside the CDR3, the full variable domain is SAVISQKPSRDICQRGTSLTIQCQVDSQVTMMFWYRQQPGQSLTLIATANQGSEATYESGFVIDKFPISRPNLTFSTLTVSNMSPEDSSIYLCSVAQKGPNTEAFFGQGTRLTVV.